These 10 T cell receptor beta chains came from one sample sequenced in a study of cytomegalovirus exposure and HLA in healthy donors. Primers: 60 Vbeta forward and 13 Jbeta reverse. The method was immunoSEQ multiplex PCR; TCRdb's version includes in-frame clones alone and lacks a portion of them. The sample shows 150,000 to 200,000 clones, 80% to 90% of them seen only once. Sequences were obtained from PBMCs. These receptors all come from a man between 18 and 35 years old in good health and CMV-seropositive.

This rearrangement joins TRBV5-1 to TRBJ1-4, with D hard to call. Trimming took 3 bases from V and 8 from J, leaving 14 bases between them. CDR1 and CDR2 (germline): SGHRS, YFSETQ. CDR3 length equals 14 residues. CDR3 nucleotides: TGCGCCAGCAGCTCGGGTCCCCCGCGCGAAAAACTGTTTTTT. Protein product: CASSSGPPREKLFF.

V is TRBV30 and J is TRBJ2-7; unclear D gene. The V gene lost 5 bases and the J gene lost 3 bases, with 5 bases spanning the gap. The CDR3 length is 10 residues. From germline, CDR1 is GTSNPN and CDR2 SVGIG (reference sequence). CDR3 nucleotide sequence: TGTGCCTGGGGCGGCTACGAGCAGTACTTC. This translates into CAWGGYEQYF.

The chain couples TRBV2 to TRBJ1-1; TRBD1 matches 11 bases. Per germline, CDR1 SNHLY and CDR2 FYNNEI. Trimming took 10 bases from V and 10 from J; bases not matched to a gene: 5. This CDR3 contains 11 residues. CDR3: CAKSGTGGAFF. The CDR3 bases are TGTGCCAAATCCGGGACAGGGGGAGCTTTCTTT.

A single count supports this clone. This chain connects TRBV5-6 to TRBJ2-4; 11 bases are shared with TRBD2. Trimming removed 1 base from V and 6 bases from J; junction bases left unmatched: 9. This CDR3 is 17 amino acids long. CDR1 and CDR2 (germline): SGHDT, YYEEEE. The CDR3 region has the DNA TGTGCCAGCAGCTTGCCATTAGCGGGGGGGCCCCCAAACATTCAGTACTTC. Translated, it gives CASSLPLAGGPPNIQYF. The variable domain in full, with the rest retrieved from reference TRBV5-6 and TRBJ2-4, is DAGVTQSPTHLIKTRGQQVTLRCSPKSGHDTVSWYQQALGQGPQFIFQYYEEEERQRGNFPDRFSGHQFPNYSSELNVNALLLGDSALYLCASSLPLAGGPPNIQYFGAGTRLSVL.

This rearrangement joins TRBV4-2 to TRBJ1-5; 8 nucleotides match TRBD1. Germline V gene sequence: CDR1 LGHNA, CDR2 YNFKEQ. The CDR3 contains 18 residues. The V and J ends lost 3 bases and 3 bases, in that order; junction bases with no gene match: 13. CDR3 coding DNA: TGTGCCAGCAGCCAGAGGGGGGGGCTACAGGGGGACAATCAGCCCCAGCATTTT. It encodes CASSQRGGLQGDNQPQHF.

This clone was observed a few times. The chain employs TRBV10-2 and TRBJ1-6; D is unclear. Trimming left V 3 bases short and J 6 bases short, with 9 bases between. CDR3 length: 14 residues. Germline V gene data show CDR1 as WSHSY and CDR2 as SAAADI. The CDR3 region is CASSDLEPNSPLHF. In nucleotides, the CDR3 is TGCGCCAGCAGTGATCTGGAGCCTAATTCACCCCTCCACTTT.

V is TRBV7-9 and J is TRBJ2-5; D is perhaps TRBD2 (5 bases). The length of the CDR3 is 12 residues. CDR1 SEHNR and CDR2 FQNEAQ come from the germline V gene (reference sequence). With 6 bases removed from V and 4 bases from J, the gap between germline ends came to 9 bases. The DNA for the CDR3 is TGTGCCAGCAGGAGGGCGGGAGAGACCCAGTACTTC. Residues: CASRRAGETQYF.

CDR3 sequence: CASSDTGRGYTF. The CDR3 DNA reads as TGTGCCAGCAGTGACACCGGTCGTGGCTACACCTTC. This chain joins TRBV25-1 and TRBJ1-2; D remains ambiguous. V was cut by 3 bases and J by 7 bases, with 9 bases left in between. This CDR3 has 12 residues. Per the germline V gene, CDR1 is MGHDK and CDR2 is SYGVNS.

The CDR3, as DNA: TGCGCCAGCAGGCCGGTGACTAGCGGGGCCGGGGAGCTGTTTTTT. Amino acid sequence: CASRPVTSGAGELFF. The chain has TRBV10-1 and TRBJ2-2; 11 positions agree with TRBD2. This CDR3 has 15 amino acids. J gave up 6 bases and V 6 bases, and 6 bases lay outside the gene matches. Germline V gene sequence: CDR1 WNHNN, CDR2 SYGVQD (reference sequence).

V and J are TRBV5-1 and TRBJ2-2; possible D gene TRBD1, 5 bases. V was cut by 1 base and J by 4 bases, with 11 bases left in between. Germline V lookup: CDR1 SGHRS, CDR2 YFSETQ. CDR3 length: 15 residues. CDR3 DNA sequence: TGCGCCAGCAGCTTGACAGGCTCAGGCACCGGGGAGCTGTTTTTT. Protein: CASSLTGSGTGELFF.